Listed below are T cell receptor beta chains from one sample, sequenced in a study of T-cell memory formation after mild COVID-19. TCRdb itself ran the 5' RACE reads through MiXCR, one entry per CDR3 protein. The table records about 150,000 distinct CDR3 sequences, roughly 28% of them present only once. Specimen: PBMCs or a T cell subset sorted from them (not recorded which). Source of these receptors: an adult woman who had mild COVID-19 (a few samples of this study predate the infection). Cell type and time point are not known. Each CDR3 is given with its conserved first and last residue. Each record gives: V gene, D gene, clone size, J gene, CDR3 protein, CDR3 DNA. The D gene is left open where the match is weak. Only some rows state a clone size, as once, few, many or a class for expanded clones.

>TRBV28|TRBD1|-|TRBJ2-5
CASSLRTGGETQYF
TGTGCCAGCAGTTTACGGACAGGGGGGGAGACCCAGTACTTC
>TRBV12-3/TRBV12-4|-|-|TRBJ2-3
CASSLRGATDTQYF
TGTGCCAGCAGTTTACGGGGGGCAACAGATACGCAGTATTTT
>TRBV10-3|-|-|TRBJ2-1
CAISDRGSPTYNEQFF
TGTGCCATCAGTGATAGGGGGTCGCCTACCTACAATGAGCAGTTCTTC
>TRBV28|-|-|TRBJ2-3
CASSDPTRHTDTQYF
TGTGCCAGCAGTGATCCAACAAGGCACACAGATACGCAGTATTTT
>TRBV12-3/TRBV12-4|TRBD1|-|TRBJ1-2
CASSFRSGGHYGYTF
TGTGCCAGCAGTTTTCGGTCAGGGGGACACTATGGCTACACCTTC
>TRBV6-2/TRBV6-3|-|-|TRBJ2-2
CASSYEGYGELFF
TGTGCCAGCAGTTACGAGGGGTACGGGGAGCTGTTTTTT
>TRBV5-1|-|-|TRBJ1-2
CASSLNRDIGYGYTF
TGCGCCAGCAGCTTGAACCGGGACATCGGCTATGGCTACACCTTC
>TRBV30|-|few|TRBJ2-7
CAWSVLGHEQYF
TGTGCCTGGAGTGTCTTGGGGCACGAGCAGTACTTC
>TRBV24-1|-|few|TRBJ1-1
CATQAQGGGTEAFF
TGTGCCACACAGGCGCAGGGAGGAGGAACTGAAGCTTTCTTT
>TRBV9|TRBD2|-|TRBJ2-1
CASSVGLAGGRGIELNEQFF
TGTGCCAGCAGCGTAGGACTAGCGGGAGGTCGAGGGATCGAACTGAATGAGCAGTTCTTC
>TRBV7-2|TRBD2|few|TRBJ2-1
CASSFSGTTYNEQFF
TGTGCCAGCAGCTTTAGCGGGACTACCTACAATGAGCAGTTCTTC
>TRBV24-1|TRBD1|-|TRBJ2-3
CATSDTSALGGTGVPDTQYF
TGTGCCACCAGTGACACATCCGCACTGGGGGGGACAGGGGTTCCAGATACGCAGTATTTT
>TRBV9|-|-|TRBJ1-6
CASSVVQEDSPLHF
TGTGCCAGCAGCGTAGTACAGGAGGATTCACCCCTCCACTTT
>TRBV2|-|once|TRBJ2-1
CASRGQKRGNEQFF
TGTGCCAGCAGGGGTCAGAAAAGGGGGAATGAGCAGTTCTTC
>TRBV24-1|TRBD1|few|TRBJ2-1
CATSYGTAVSEQFF
TGTGCCACCAGCTATGGGACAGCCGTCAGTGAGCAGTTCTTC
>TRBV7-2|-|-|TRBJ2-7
CASSLTWDPGNEQYF
TGTGCCAGCAGCTTAACGTGGGACCCCGGCAACGAGCAGTACTTC
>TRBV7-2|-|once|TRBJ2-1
CASSLASGVGEQFF
TGTGCCAGCAGCTTAGCGTCAGGGGTGGGTGAGCAGTTCTTC
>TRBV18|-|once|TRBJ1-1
CASSPVGGWTEAFF
TGTGCCAGCTCACCTGTCGGGGGCTGGACTGAAGCTTTCTTT
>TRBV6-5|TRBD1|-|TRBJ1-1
CASGRQGRGEAFF
TGTGCCAGCGGTAGACAGGGACGAGGTGAAGCTTTCTTT
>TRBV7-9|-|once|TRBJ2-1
CASSSGRGSSYNEQFF
TGTGCCAGCAGCTCCGGCCGGGGGAGCTCCTACAATGAGCAGTTCTTC
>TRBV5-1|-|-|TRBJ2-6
CASSSASGANVLTF
TGCGCCAGCAGCTCAGCTTCTGGGGCCAACGTCCTGACTTTC
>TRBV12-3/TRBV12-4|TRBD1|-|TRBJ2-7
CASSRGQAIYEQYF
TGTGCCAGCAGTAGAGGACAGGCAATCTACGAGCAGTACTTC
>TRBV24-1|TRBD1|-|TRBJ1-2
CATSAWDSSARGYGYTF
TGTGCCACCAGTGCCTGGGACAGCTCAGCAAGGGGCTATGGCTACACCTTC
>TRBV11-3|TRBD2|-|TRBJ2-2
CASSFVGLAGGNTGELFF
TGTGCCAGCAGCTTCGTTGGACTAGCGGGAGGGAACACCGGGGAGCTGTTTTTT
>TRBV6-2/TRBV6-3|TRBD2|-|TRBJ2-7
CASSLEGGSGSYEQYF
TGTGCCAGCAGCCTCGAGGGGGGTAGCGGGAGCTACGAGCAGTACTTC
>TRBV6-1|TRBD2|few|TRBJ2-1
CASYPPIGSGRSEQFF
TGTGCCAGCTACCCGCCAATTGGTAGCGGGAGGAGTGAGCAGTTCTTC
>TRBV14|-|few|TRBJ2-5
CASSPAPGQGETQYF
TGTGCCAGCAGCCCAGCCCCGGGGCAGGGAGAGACCCAGTACTTC
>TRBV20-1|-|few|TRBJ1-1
CSARGPDTEAFF
TGCAGTGCTAGAGGTCCGGACACTGAAGCTTTCTTT
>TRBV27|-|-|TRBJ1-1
CASSAGVQGEAFF
TGTGCCAGCAGCGCCGGGGTACAGGGTGAAGCTTTCTTT
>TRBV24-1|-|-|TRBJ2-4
CATSDKLAKNIQYF
TGTGCCACCAGTGATAAGTTAGCCAAAAACATTCAGTACTTC
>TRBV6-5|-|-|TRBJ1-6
CASSYRPVNSPLHF
TGTGCCAGCAGTTACCGGCCAGTGAATTCACCCCTCCACTTT
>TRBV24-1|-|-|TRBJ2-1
CATSDFNEQFF
TGTGCCACCAGTGATTTCAATGAGCAGTTCTTC
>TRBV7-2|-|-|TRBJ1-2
CASSFDTDPYGYTF
TGTGCCAGCAGCTTCGACACCGACCCTTATGGCTACACCTTC
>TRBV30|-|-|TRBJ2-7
CAWNQGRGFYEQYF
TGTGCCTGGAATCAGGGCAGGGGATTTTACGAGCAGTACTTC
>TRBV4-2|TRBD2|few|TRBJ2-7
CASSQGEGWRGGSPEQYF
TGTGCCAGCAGCCAAGGCGAAGGATGGCGGGGGGGATCCCCCGAGCAGTACTTC
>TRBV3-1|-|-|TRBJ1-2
CASSQGTAANYGYTF
TGTGCCAGCAGCCAAGGTACGGCTGCTAACTATGGCTACACCTTC
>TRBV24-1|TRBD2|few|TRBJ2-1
CATSDLGGRAYNEQFF
TGTGCCACCAGTGATTTGGGCGGGAGGGCTTACAATGAGCAGTTCTTC
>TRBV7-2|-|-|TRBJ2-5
CASSSMGGQETQYF
TGTGCCAGCAGCTCCATGGGGGGACAAGAGACCCAGTACTTC
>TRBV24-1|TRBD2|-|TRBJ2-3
CATSDRRTSGRANSQYF
TGTGCCACCAGTGACCGCCGGACTAGCGGGAGGGCCAACTCGCAGTATTTT
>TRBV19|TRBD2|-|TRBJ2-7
CASSIFREAGDEQYF
TGTGCCAGTAGTATATTTCGCGAGGCGGGAGACGAGCAGTACTTC
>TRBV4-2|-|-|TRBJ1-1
CASSRETGWFTEAFF
TGTGCCAGCAGCCGCGAAACAGGGTGGTTCACTGAAGCTTTCTTT
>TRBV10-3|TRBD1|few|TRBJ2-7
CATGQGAYEQYF
TGTGCCACCGGACAGGGGGCATACGAGCAGTACTTC
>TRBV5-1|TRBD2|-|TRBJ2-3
CASSGAGRGTDTQYF
TGCGCCAGCAGCGGAGCGGGAAGGGGTACAGATACGCAGTATTTT
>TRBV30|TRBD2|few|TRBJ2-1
CAGTVGGSENEQFF
TGTGCCGGGACCGTTGGCGGGAGCGAGAATGAGCAGTTCTTC